This passage covers 32 T cell receptor beta chains from one sample sequenced in a study of cytomegalovirus exposure and HLA in healthy donors. The PCR contained 60 Vbeta and 13 Jbeta primers. Data came from immunoSEQ multiplex PCR; TCRdb stores just in-frame clones and leaves some out. This sample yields 160,000 or so clones, of which 83% are seen a single time; less than 5% belongs to the top ten. Sequenced material: PBMCs. All receptors derive from a man aged 50 to 59 in good health and CMV-seropositive.

The V call is TRBV29-1, the J call TRBJ2-7; 9 nucleotides line up with TRBD2. Looked up from germline, CDR1 is SQVTM and CDR2 is ANQGSEA. The ends lost 6 bases at V and 6 bases at J; junction bases unmatched: 12. The CDR3 extends over 14 amino acids. CDR3 bases: TGCAGCGTCGCCGGGGGGCGGGAGGGCCGCGAGCAGTACTTC. Protein sequence: CSVAGGREGREQYF.

The rearrangement joins TRBV18 to TRBJ2-3; 9 bases are a match to TRBD2. This CDR3 contains 17 residues. V lost 1 base to trimming and J lost 4 bases; unmatched junction nucleotides: 9. Germline V lookup: CDR1 KGHSH, CDR2 LQKENI. The DNA of the CDR3 is TGTGCCAGCTCACCACGGGCACAGCGGGAGGCATCAGATACGCAGTATTTT. Its translation: CASSPRAQREASDTQYF.

The chain couples TRBV4-1 to TRBJ1-6; tentative D call: TRBD1 (5 bases). There are 15 residues in the CDR3. The V gene's germline CDR1 is MGHRA and CDR2 YSYEKL. V was pared by 4 bases and J by 6 bases, with 13 bases between. CDR3 in amino acids: CASSPEGLPNSPLHF. The CDR3 DNA reads as TGCGCCAGCAGCCCCGAGGGACTGCCTAATTCACCCCTCCACTTT.

The V gene is TRBV4-3, the J gene TRBJ2-5, with TRBD1 as a possible D gene (7 bases). V shed 4 bases and J shed 4 bases, with 10 bases lying between them. The CDR3 extends over 13 amino acids. Germline values: CDR1 LGHNA, CDR2 YSLEER. CDR3 residues: CASSPQGGETQYF. The CDR3 DNA reads TGCGCCAGCAGCCCCCAGGGGGGAGAGACCCAGTACTTC.

Here the CDR3 reads CASSLAGHASGRNEQFF. The CDR3 DNA sequence: TGTGCCAGCAGCTTGGCCGGTCATGCTAGCGGGAGGAATGAGCAGTTCTTC. This rearrangement joins TRBV5-4 to TRBJ2-1; TRBD2 matches at 11 bases. V shed 0 bases and J 7 bases; nucleotides not matched to a gene: 9. There are 17 residues in the CDR3. CDR1 SGHNT and CDR2 YYREEE come from the germline V gene (reference sequence).

This clone was picked up a small number of times. The rearrangement uses TRBV5-1 and TRBJ2-5, with D possibly matching TRBD2 (6 bases). Trimming stripped 4 bases from V and 1 base from J, with 17 bases between. The CDR3 is made up of 16 amino acids. Germline loops: CDR1 SGHRS, CDR2 YFSETQ. For the CDR3, the DNA is TGCGCCAGCAGCCAGGATATTAGAGCGGGCCAAGAGACCCAGTACTTC. It translates to CASSQDIRAGQETQYF.

The table lists this clone with a few counts. The rearrangement uses TRBV5-4 and TRBJ2-5; D perhaps matches TRBD2 (6 bases). The length of the CDR3 is 15 residues. Trimming removed 2 bases at V and 1 base at J, with 12 bases between. Germline V CDR1 and CDR2: SGHNT, YYREEE (reference sequence). CDR3 loop: CASSLGGESQETQYF. For the CDR3, the DNA is TGTGCCAGCAGCTTAGGCGGGGAATCCCAAGAGACCCAGTACTTC.

The gene calls are TRBV7-6 and TRBJ2-7, with D possibly matching TRBD1 (6 bases). CDR1 and CDR2 from the germline V gene are SGHVS and FNYEAQ. The CDR3 is made up of 12 amino acids. Trimming pared 6 bases from V and 2 bases from J, leaving 8 bases between. The CDR3 region has the DNA TGTGCCAGCAGAAGGACAGCCTACGAGCAGTACTTC. This encodes CASRRTAYEQYF.

The CDR3 nucleotides are TGTGCCAGCAGCTTACGAACCGGGACTAGCGGGGGCTACCCCTACGAGCAGTACTTC. Its protein is CASSLRTGTSGGYPYEQYF. The chain couples TRBV11-2 to TRBJ2-7; 14 bases are a match to TRBD2. Germline assignment: CDR1 SGHAT and CDR2 FQNNGV. With 2 bases clipped from V and 2 bases from J, the junction kept 11 bases outside the gene matches. CDR3 size: 19 residues.

This chain connects TRBV28 to TRBJ1-2, with 7 bases lining up with TRBD1. The CDR3 runs 14 residues. The V and J ends lost 6 bases and 4 bases, in that order; junction bases with no gene match: 8. Germline V gene lookup returns CDR1 MDHEN and CDR2 SYDVKM. DNA for the CDR3: TGTGCCAGCAGGACAACAGGGGTCGGCTATGGCTACACCTTC. It yields the protein CASRTTGVGYGYTF.

The chain employs TRBV4-3 and TRBJ2-1; weak D call: TRBD2 (5 bases). Germline-derived CDR1 and CDR2 are LGHNA and YSLEER. Trimming removed 0 bases from V and 0 bases from J, with 12 bases in between. CDR3 size: 17 residues. The CDR3: CASSQDLLASSYNEQFF. The CDR3 DNA reads TGCGCCAGCAGCCAAGACCTCCTAGCAAGCTCCTACAATGAGCAGTTCTTC.

V usage is TRBV30 and J usage is TRBJ1-2, with D possibly matching TRBD1 (6 bases). The CDR3 length is 17 residues. Germline CDR1 is GTSNPN and CDR2 is SVGIG (reference sequence). Trimming removed 0 bases at V and 0 bases at J, with 17 bases between. CDR3 nucleotides: TGTGCCTGGAGTGTTCCGACAGGCACCTCCTCTAACTATGGCTACACCTTC. This codes for CAWSVPTGTSSNYGYTF.

V is TRBV30 and J is TRBJ1-2; the D gene is possibly TRBD1 (5 bases). The CDR3 consists of 13 residues. Germline CDR1 and CDR2: GTSNPN and SVGIG (reference sequence). V lost 2 bases and J 4 bases, leaving 11 bases between the germline ends. The CDR3 here is CAWSSGKGYGYTF. Here the CDR3 DNA reads TGTGCCTGGAGTTCAGGGAAGGGCTATGGCTACACCTTC. The whole variable domain, filled in from reference TRBV30 and TRBJ1-2, reads SQTIHQWPATLVQPVGSPLSLECTVEGTSNPNLYWYRQAAGRGLQLLFYSVGIGQISSEVPQNLSASRPQDRQFILSSKKLLLSDSGFYLCAWSSGKGYGYTFGSGTRLTVV.

The count of this clone is one. The genes are TRBV7-9 and TRBJ1-1; 8 bases agree with TRBD1. After removal of 5 bases from V and 1 base from J, the junction contained 18 bases not matched to a gene. Germline V CDR1 and CDR2: SEHNR, FQNEAQ (reference sequence). The length of the CDR3 is 19 residues. The CDR3 DNA sequence: TGTGCCAGCAGCCCCTTGAAGCAGGGGGCAATTTCGCGGAACACTGAAGCTTTCTTT. As protein: CASSPLKQGAISRNTEAFF.

V gene TRBV4-1 combines with J gene TRBJ2-5, with D perhaps matching TRBD1 (5 bases). The DNA end favors TRBJ2-7, so the J call may be wrong. The germline V gene has CDR1 MGHRA and CDR2 YSYEKL. The CDR3 loop spans 14 amino acids. The CDR3 DNA reads TGCGCCAGCAGCCTTGATCAGGGCGGCTACGAGCAGTACTTC. It specifies CASSLDQGGYEQYF.

The chain uses TRBV11-3 and TRBJ2-1; 11 nucleotides agree with TRBD2. V shed 5 bases, J shed 3 bases, and the junction held 3 bases outside the gene matches. There are 15 residues in the CDR3. Germline assignment: CDR1 SGHNT and CDR2 YENEEA. CDR3 residues: CASSGGLAGYNEQFF. CDR3 nucleotides: TGTGCCAGCAGCGGCGGACTAGCGGGCTACAATGAGCAGTTCTTC.

This clone was seen more than once but under ten times. This chain connects TRBV19 to TRBJ2-2; 8 bases fit TRBD1. The germline V gene has CDR1 LNHDA and CDR2 SQIVND (reference sequence). V lost 3 bases and J lost 0; bases outside the gene matches: 18. The CDR3 spans 21 residues. The CDR3 loop is CASSISQTGIRGRSNTGELFF. The CDR3 DNA follows: TGTGCCAGTAGTATTTCCCAGACCGGGATCAGGGGGCGGTCGAACACCGGGGAGCTGTTTTTT.

The rearrangement uses TRBV15 and TRBJ1-5; 8 positions agree with TRBD1. There are 15 residues in the CDR3. The germline gives CDR1 LNHNV, CDR2 YYDKDF (reference sequence). The V segment lost 0 bases and the J segment 4 bases; nucleotides outside the gene matches: 2. CDR3 in amino acids: CATSREGQANQPQHF. In DNA, the CDR3 is TGTGCCACCAGCAGAGAGGGACAGGCAAATCAGCCCCAGCATTTT. The entire variable domain, with the rest obtained from reference TRBV15 and TRBJ1-5, is as follows: DAMVIQNPRYQVTQFGKPVTLSCSQTLNHNVMYWYQQKSSQAPKLLFHYYDKDFNNEADTPDNFQSRRPNTSFCFLDIRSPGLGDTAMYLCATSREGQANQPQHFGDGTRLSIL.

This clone has only a few counts. The V call is TRBV30, the J call TRBJ2-4; maybe TRBD2 (6 bases). This CDR3 comprises 13 residues. Trimming pared 1 base from V and 9 bases from J, leaving 13 bases between. CDR1 is GTSNPN and CDR2 is SVGIG in the germline V gene (reference sequence). CDR3 region: CAWSDWGGGIQYF. CDR3 nucleotides: TGTGCCTGGAGTGATTGGGGAGGCGGCATTCAGTACTTC.

J is TRBJ2-7 and V is TRBV14; 7 bases agree with TRBD1. The V gene end was trimmed by 6 bases and the J gene end by 0 bases; junction bases not matched to a gene: 5. The CDR3 loop spans 14 amino acids. The V gene's germline CDR1 is SGHDN and CDR2 FVKESK. The DNA for the CDR3 is TGTGCCAGCAGGAGAGGGGGCAACTCCTACGAGCAGTACTTC. Translating it yields CASRRGGNSYEQYF.

V is TRBV4-2 and J is TRBJ1-1; D may be TRBD1 (5 bases). From germline, CDR1 is LGHNA and CDR2 YNFKEQ. V lost 0 bases and J lost 3, with 11 bases in between. CDR3 length equals 15 residues. CDR3 DNA: TGTGCCAGCAGCCAAGATATTCGGGGGGACACTGAAGCTTTCTTT. It yields the protein CASSQDIRGDTEAFF.

The rearrangement links TRBV7-3 to TRBJ1-5; D is perhaps TRBD1 (5 bases). CDR1 SGHTA and CDR2 FQGTGA come from the germline V gene. The CDR3 totals 13 residues. Trimming stripped 6 bases from V and 7 bases from J, with 13 bases between. The CDR3 reads CASSPGLGQPQHF. CDR3 bases: TGTGCCAGCAGTCCAGGGTTGGGACAGCCCCAGCATTTT.

The V call is TRBV28, the J call TRBJ1-2; 8 bases align to TRBD1. V gave up 1 base and J gave up 7 bases; unmatched junction bases: 2. The length of the CDR3 is 13 residues. Germline V gene data show CDR1 as MDHEN and CDR2 as SYDVKM. The CDR3 nucleotides are TGTGCCAGCAGTTTATCAGGGGGCGGTGGCTACACCTTC. Translation gives CASSLSGGGGYTF.

V and J are TRBV10-3 and TRBJ2-3, with TRBD1 identical over 7 bases. V gave up 6 bases and J gave up 4 bases; unmatched junction bases: 4. Germline V gene sequence: CDR1 ENHRY, CDR2 SYGVKD. The CDR3 consists of 13 residues. CDR3 residues: CAISRTGPDTQYF. CDR3 nucleotide sequence: TGTGCCATCAGCCGGACAGGTCCAGATACGCAGTATTTT.

This chain links TRBV13 with TRBJ2-7; D gene uncertain. CDR1 is PRHDT and CDR2 is FYEKMQ in the germline V gene (reference sequence). The V end lost 5 bases, the J end lost 4 bases, and 18 bases lay between the germline ends. This CDR3 contains 15 residues. The CDR3 nucleotides are TGTGCCAGCAGCCCGACTTCCGAATCGAGTTACGAGCAGTACTTC. Its protein product is CASSPTSESSYEQYF. Based on the CDR3 plus reference TRBV13 and TRBJ2-7, the full variable domain is AAGVIQSPRHLIKEKRETATLKCYPIPRHDTVYWYQQGPGQDPQFLISFYEKMQSDKGSIPDRFSAQQFSDYHSELNMSSLELGDSALYFCASSPTSESSYEQYFGPGTRLTVT.

The chain uses TRBV28 and TRBJ2-7; 7 nucleotides agree with TRBD1. Unmatched junction bases numbered 4, after V lost 6 bases and J lost 2 bases. The germline V gene has CDR1 MDHEN and CDR2 SYDVKM. CDR3 length equals 13 residues. This CDR3 reads CASRNRGTYEQYF. In DNA, the CDR3 is TGTGCCAGCAGAAACAGGGGCACCTACGAGCAGTACTTC.

The rearrangement joins TRBV5-1 to TRBJ2-7, with TRBD1 matching over 7 bases. CDR3 length: 15 residues. The V gene end was trimmed by 1 base and the J gene end by 3 bases; junction bases not matched to a gene: 7. The V gene's germline CDR1 is SGHRS and CDR2 YFSETQ. In DNA, the CDR3 is TGCGCCAGCAGCTTGTCAGGGGGACAGATCTACGAGCAGTACTTC. Protein product: CASSLSGGQIYEQYF.

The CDR3 nucleotides are TGTGCCAGCAGCCGCCGGGGGGCCCCCACAGATACGCAGTATTTT. Translated: CASSRRGAPTDTQYF. V and J are TRBV7-2 and TRBJ2-3; possible D gene TRBD2, 7 bases. V was shortened by 5 bases and J by 2 bases, with 14 bases between the two germline ends. This CDR3 region has 15 residues. The germline CDR1 and CDR2 sequences are SGHTA and FQGNSA.

This chain links TRBV9 with TRBJ2-3; weak D call: TRBD1 (5 bases). V was shortened by 3 bases and J by 0 bases, with 8 bases between the two germline ends. The CDR3 totals 14 residues. Looked up from germline, CDR1 is SGDLS and CDR2 is YYNGEE. In DNA, the CDR3 is TGTGCCAGCAGCGAGGGGCCTAGCACAGATACGCAGTATTTT. This sequence encodes CASSEGPSTDTQYF.

The chain combines TRBV9 with TRBJ2-7; perhaps TRBD1 as D (6 bases). The V end lost 0 bases, the J end lost 3 bases, and 13 bases lay between the germline ends. Germline V gives CDR1 SGDLS, CDR2 YYNGEE. The CDR3 contains 15 residues. CDR3 sequence: CASSVGTDPLYEQYF. Written as DNA, the CDR3 is TGTGCCAGCAGCGTAGGGACAGACCCTCTCTACGAGCAGTACTTC.

V and J are TRBV4-1 and TRBJ2-7, with 8 bases fitting TRBD2. Looked up from germline, CDR1 is MGHRA and CDR2 is YSYEKL. Germline trimming cut 3 bases from V and 5 bases from J; bases unmatched to any gene: 9. The CDR3 is 15 amino acids. CDR3 residues: CASSQQEAGAHEQYF. CDR3 DNA sequence: TGCGCCAGCAGCCAGCAGGAAGCGGGAGCCCACGAGCAGTACTTC.

Concerning this clone: The junction does not match germline at one end; this may be a read error. The chain is built from TRBV7-9 and TRBJ1-1; 7 nucleotides align to TRBD1. Per germline, CDR1 SEHNR and CDR2 FQNEAQ (reference sequence). This CDR3 spans 13 amino acids. The CDR3 nucleotides are TGTTCCAGCACCAGAACAGGGGTCACTGAAGCTTTCTTT. This sequence encodes CSSTRTGVTEAFF. The entire variable domain, with the rest obtained from reference TRBV7-9 and TRBJ1-1, is as follows: DTGVSQNPRHKITKRGQNVTFRCDPISEHNRLYWYRQTLGQGPEFLTYFQNEAQLEKSRLLSDRFSAERPKGSFSTLEIQRTEQGDSAMYLCSSTRTGVTEAFFGQGTRLTVV.